This T cell receptor (beta chain) was sequenced in a study of response to subunit inactivated influenza vaccine. Losses at the gene ends were 6 bases for V and 0 bases for J; bases not matched to a gene: 13. This CDR3 is built from 18 residues. Many counts were recorded for this clonotype. MiXCR, applied by TCRdb to the RT-PCR reads, yields one record per CDR3 protein. Of 490,000 or so distinct CDR3 sequences detected, approximately 7.7% appear once; the ten largest clones hold 10% to 15%. The material sequenced was PBMCs from blood, taken around 25 months after vaccination. The clonotype comes from a man aged 50 to 69 who received an inactivated influenza vaccine. This rearrangement joins TRBV12-3 or TRBV12-4 to TRBJ1-5; TRBD1 matches at 8 bases. CDR3 sequence reads: CASRAGTGGFYSNQPQHF. In DNA, the CDR3 is TGTGCCAGCAGGGCCGGGACAGGCGGATTTTATAGCAATCAGCCCCAGCATTTT.